This T cell receptor (beta chain) was sequenced for a study of beta chain features in type 1 diabetes. Overall study results and limits: TCRB CDR3s from Type 1 diabetes patients were moderately but significantly shorter in all four CD4+ subsets. Diminished insertions and augmented deletions at VDJ junctions characterized type 1 diabetes patients. Shorter templates might be favored by PCR, and equally so in patients and in controls.

Turning to this clone: Antigen specificity is unknown.

CD4+ naive, central memory, regulatory and stem cell-like memory cells were sorted via CD45RO/CCR7/CD25/CD127/CD95/CD27. V trimming: 0 bases; J trimming: 0 bases; junction bases outside the gene matches: 2. Germline CDR1 SGHAT, CDR2 FQDESV (reference sequence). The CDR3 extends over 16 amino acids. Investigators reverse transcribed all isolated RNA, so they sequenced expressed TCRB transcripts. About 940,000 reads were obtained per stem cell-like memory T cell sample on average. Clones were sequenced by immunoSEQ multiplex PCR, and TCRdb holds only the in-frame ones, with some missing. The data show about 53,000 clones, with 55% to 80% seen just once and under 0.3% held by the top ten.

V is TRBV11-1 and J is TRBJ2-1; TRBD2 matches 7 bases. Sequencing was done on a sample of stem cell memory CD4+ T cells from blood. This receptor was identified in a woman under 40 with type 1 diabetes. The CDR3: CASSLAGGSSYNEQFF. CDR3 DNA: TGTGCCAGCAGCTTAGCGGGAGGGTCCTCCTACAATGAGCAGTTCTTC.